This T cell receptor beta chain was identified during a study of cytomegalovirus exposure and HLA in healthy donors (dated by TCRdb to the late 2010s). Regarding the study in general: In an earlier analysis of around 540 of the donors, 276 Gb of sequence data and some 120 million unique TCR beta sequences from 150 million to 200 million T cells were reported. Rather than drawing on any new phenotypic data, the later analysis identified candidate immune exposures from TCR beta sequences and the way those sequences occurred across donors. Alongside the repertoire data, information on donor age, sex, ethnicity and CMV serostatus was compiled. Roughly 5 DR-DQ haplotypes were treated as single units for association and clustering because of strong linkage in the cohort. All discovery cohort repertoires had been generated using a single sequencing platform. High-throughput TCR immunosequencing, statistical association of individual TCRs with disease status, and machine learning were combined to predict cytomegalovirus infection status. To study patterns of TCR occurrence, a later analysis re-analyzed previously published TCR beta repertoires from several hundred donors and added high-resolution HLA genotyping. The study used immunosequencing to profile the T cell repertoires of several hundred subjects and linked those repertoires to cytomegalovirus serostatus. The genetic ancestry cluster associated with self-reported Caucasian donors included roughly four fifths of the roughly 410 genotyped donors. Both class I and class II loci were covered by HLA typing, at four-digit resolution. Across some 400 genotyped donors of the cohort, an average of roughly 250,000 unique TCR beta nucleotide sequences per donor were sequenced, and roughly 20% of those sequences were non-productive. To decide whether each TCR beta V gene segment behaved as functional or pseudogenic, an earlier analysis of fewer than 750 of the donors relied on high-throughput TCR beta sequencing. A separate validation cohort of over a hundred different subjects was used in addition to the roughly 640-subject first cohort. Typing coverage differed by locus: A, B, C, DRB1 and DQB1 were typed in about 620-640 donors, DQA1 in about 560, DPA1 in approximately 610, and DPB1 in just under 480. A later genetic analysis used genome-wide SNP genotypes for 398 of the 666 donors, treating that subset as a discovery cohort. An early release that covered more than 550 HLA-typed donors contained 300 to 350 gigabases of sequencing data and tens of millions of unique TCR sequences. The aim of the study was to test whether cataloging public T cell receptors could identify signatures of past pathogen exposure.

To prepare the library, the immunoSEQ multiplex PCR assay was applied. A mixture of 60 forward primers for TCR Vbeta segments and 13 reverse primers for TCR Jbeta segments was used in the multiplex PCR. The CDR3 region of rearranged TCR beta genes was amplified from genomic DNA by a multiplex PCR assay. On the Illumina HiSeq System, the amplified TCR beta libraries were sequenced as 87-base-pair reads. Per the original workflow: A later analysis counted approximately 74 million unique TCR beta chains across the 650 to 700 repertoires, and 9.5 million to 11 million of these chains were shared by at least two donors. Raw reads were error-corrected and collapsed into unique sequences with a nearest-neighbor algorithm that merged closely related sequences to remove PCR and sequencing errors. Alignment of CDR3 sequences to IMGT reference sequences was used to assign V, D and J gene segments. For a sequence to be retained, at least a six-nucleotide match to both a V gene segment and a J gene segment was required. A rearrangement counted as productive if the CDR3 had no stop codons and remained in frame with V and J, and every other rearrangement counted as non-productive. Following IMGT convention, CDR3 was defined as the stretch from the second conserved V-encoded cysteine up to the conserved J-encoded phenylalanine. Sequences without an unambiguous match to a single V gene segment were excluded from the earlier analysis of almost 600 of the donors. In an earlier analysis of approximately 560 of the donors, a V segment was called functional when productive rearrangements were above 56.7%, and segregating when the standard deviation between donors exceeded 5%. A statistical classification framework was developed to diagnose cytomegalovirus status using the catalog of TCR beta chain sequences. In a later analysis, V and J genes were assigned by comparing TCR nucleotide sequences against IMGT/GENE-DB human TR gene sequences. The TCRdist pipeline was used in a later analysis to assign CDR3 sequences and most-parsimonious VDJ recombination scenarios. A later analysis defined each TCR beta chain by its CDR3 amino acid sequence plus V-gene family, and excluded reads lacking a unique V-gene family. As a way to deal with suspected cross-contamination and a sequencing artifact, a later analysis dropped roughly 620 nucleotide sequences that were highly shared and had low generation probability. In a later analysis, a clonal expansion index for each public chain was calculated from normalized within-repertoire ranks of inferred template counts. In a later analysis, generation probabilities were computed using a VDJ recombination model fitted to out-of-frame rearrangements, and the results were checked against IGoR. In a later analysis, hypergeometric tests were used to score TCR-TCR, TCR-HLA and TCR-CMV co-occurrence, with a repertoire-size bias correction applied to TCR pairs. False discovery rates were estimated in a later analysis by permuting HLA or CMV assignments 20 times. A later analysis grouped co-occurring TCRs with DBSCAN, adding TCRdist sequence similarity when clustering within HLA-allele-positive subsets. For co-occurrence clustering, repertoires with fewer than 30,000 or more than 120,000 public chains were excluded, along with five repertoires with anomalous nucleotide sharing. In TCRdb, the immuneACCESS table is reduced to in-frame sequences with V and J assigned. These tables do not hold every clone; where another copy was compared, an unresolved V gene accounts for under half, and the others remain unexplained. V, J and clone size reflect that table, while D and trimming were determined from the DNA. The table for this sample lists more than 150,000 clones; roughly 80% of them were counted only once. The ten largest clones capture roughly 7.1% of the sample.

The cohort consisted of 650 to 700 healthy bone marrow donors. At the time of sampling, every cohort member was nominally healthy, though immune exposures that went unrecorded were likely present. The donor was CMV seropositive and was included in the group of almost 300 seropositive cohort members. Each donor provided a peripheral blood sample, and peripheral blood mononuclear cells were used for TCR beta sequencing. The Qiagen DNeasy Blood Extraction Kit was used to extract genomic DNA from the blood cell samples. As concerns this clone: Its antigen is not yet known. Within one base of it there is no much larger clone, and no base qualities were kept.

The germline ends are 13 bases apart after V is trimmed by 6 bases and J by 5 bases. The germline V gene (reference sequence) yields MNHEY for CDR1 and SMNVEV for CDR2. The CDR3 sequence holds 13 residues, the cysteine and phenylalanine included. The read is trimmed to its CDR3 DNA, 39 bases read in frame from base 1. General study outcomes and caveats: In vitro tests confirmed that a few of the cytomegalovirus-associated TCR beta chains recognize cytomegalovirus antigens. Broadly in line with IMGT annotations, most TCR beta V segments showed up in productive rearrangements about 87% or about 30% of the time in an earlier analysis of around 550 of the donors. While some public TCRs were present in many individuals, most TCR sequences turned up only very rarely across donors. A later genetic analysis associated a missense DCLRE1C variant with V-gene and J-gene trimming of TCR beta chains, and an independent cohort replicated the association. The 87-base-pair reads could not distinguish some IMGT-functional V segments, including TRBV6-2 and TRBV6-3, so those segments were excluded. In a later analysis, HLA-associated TCR beta chains showed more clonal expansion and lower generation probabilities than non-associated chains that were equally common. In a later analysis, some 17,000 TCR beta sequences were associated with specific HLA alleles at a false discovery rate of 0.05. According to a later analysis, parvovirus B19, influenza, CMV and Epstein-Barr virus appeared linked to several top co-occurrence clusters. When HLA alleles, especially DR and DQ, strongly co-occurred, attributing TCR associations to individual alleles was difficult. A later analysis found that TCR association rates varied across HLA loci, with DRB1 alleles showing the most associated TCRs and HLA-C alleles the fewest. This cohort had only TCR beta chains sequenced, and the lack of alpha or paired-chain data limited which features could be detected. The authors suggested that the approach could potentially be extended to other disease states and immunological phenotypes. Because counts were too low, about 15 rarely observed V segments, including chromosome 9 orphons, were left out of the earlier analysis of over 550 of the donors. Linkage disequilibrium might explain the correlated functional status among segregating V segments, but an unknown experimental factor could not be ruled out. A further reported finding was that TCR beta sequences accurately predicted the HLA-A and HLA-B alleles for most subjects in the first cohort. Presence/absence analyses assumed roughly uniform sequencing depth across donors, an assumption that may not hold. According to a later analysis, most CMV-associated TCR beta chains appeared to be HLA-restricted, and the HLA associations seemed to be driven largely by CMV exposure. The study listed 150 to 200 TCR beta chains as associated with cytomegalovirus. HLA typing was unavailable for some donors at each locus, so association tests used only the typed subset. CMV serostatus was the only immune exposure information available for the cohort. In both the original and validation cohorts, the classifier was reported to diagnose cytomegalovirus status with high specificity and sensitivity. Compared with the roughly 670-donor mean, donors in an Asian-associated ancestry cluster had fewer N-insertions in productive TCRs, according to a later genetic analysis. The sequencing pipeline was judged likely to have produced a cluster of highly shared sequence variants as a technical artifact.

The sequenced sample was PBMCs. This sequence uses TRBV27 and TRBJ2-5, with the identity of the D gene unclear. The sequence came from a middle-aged woman in good health and CMV-seropositive. The sequence in DNA is TGTGCCAGCAGGGTATGTTTTCGGGAGACCCAGTACTTC. It translates as CASRVCFRETQYF.